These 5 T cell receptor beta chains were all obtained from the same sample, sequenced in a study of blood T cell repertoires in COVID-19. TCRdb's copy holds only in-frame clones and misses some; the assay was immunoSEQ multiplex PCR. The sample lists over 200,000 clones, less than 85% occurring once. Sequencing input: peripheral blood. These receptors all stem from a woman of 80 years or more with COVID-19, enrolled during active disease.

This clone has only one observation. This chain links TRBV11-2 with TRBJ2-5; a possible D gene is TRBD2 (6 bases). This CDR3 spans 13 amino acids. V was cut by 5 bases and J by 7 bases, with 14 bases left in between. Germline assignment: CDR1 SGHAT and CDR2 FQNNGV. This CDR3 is CASSLGEVATQYF. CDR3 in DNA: TGTGCCAGCAGCCTGGGGGAGGTGGCGACCCAGTACTTC. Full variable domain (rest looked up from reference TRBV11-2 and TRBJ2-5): EAGVAQSPRYKIIEKRQSVAFWCNPISGHATLYWYQQILGQGPKLLIQFQNNGVVDDSQLPKDRFSAERLKGVDSTLKIQPAKLEDSAVYLCASSLGEVATQYFGPGTRLLVL.

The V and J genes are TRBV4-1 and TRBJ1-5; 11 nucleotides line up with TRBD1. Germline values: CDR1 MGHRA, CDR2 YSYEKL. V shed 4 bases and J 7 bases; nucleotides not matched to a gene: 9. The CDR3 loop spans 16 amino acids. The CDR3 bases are TGCGCCAGCAGCCCCGGACAGGGGGCTTTCACCCAGCCCCAGCATTTT. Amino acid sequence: CASSPGQGAFTQPQHF.

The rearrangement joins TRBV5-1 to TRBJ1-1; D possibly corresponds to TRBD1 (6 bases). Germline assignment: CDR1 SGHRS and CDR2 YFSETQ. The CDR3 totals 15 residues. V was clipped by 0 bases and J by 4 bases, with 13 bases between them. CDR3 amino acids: CASSLGVGGPTEAFF. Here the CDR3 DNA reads TGCGCCAGCAGCTTGGGTGTGGGGGGGCCCACTGAAGCTTTCTTT.

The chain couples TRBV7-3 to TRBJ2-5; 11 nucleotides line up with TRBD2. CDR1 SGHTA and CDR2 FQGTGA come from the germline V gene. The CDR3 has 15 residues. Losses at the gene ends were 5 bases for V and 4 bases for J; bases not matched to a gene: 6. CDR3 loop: CASSPYGLAGETQYF. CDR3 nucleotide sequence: TGTGCCAGCAGCCCTTACGGACTAGCGGGAGAGACCCAGTACTTC. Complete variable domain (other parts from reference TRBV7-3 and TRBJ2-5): GAGVSQTPSNKVTEKGKYVELRCDPISGHTALYWYRQSLGQGPEFLIYFQGTGAADDSGLPNDRFFAVRPEGSVSTLKIQRTERGDSAVYLCASSPYGLAGETQYFGPGTRLLVL.

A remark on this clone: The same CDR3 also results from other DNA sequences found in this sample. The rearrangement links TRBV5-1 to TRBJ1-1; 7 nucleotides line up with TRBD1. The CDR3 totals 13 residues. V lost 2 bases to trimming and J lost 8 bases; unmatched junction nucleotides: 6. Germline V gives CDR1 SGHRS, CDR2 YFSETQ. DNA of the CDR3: TGCGCCAGCAGCTTAGCATGGGACAGCGAAGCTTTCTTT. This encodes CASSLAWDSEAFF. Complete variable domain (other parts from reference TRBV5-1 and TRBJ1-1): KAGVTQTPRYLIKTRGQQVTLSCSPISGHRSVSWYQQTPGQGLQFLFEYFSETQRNKGNFPGRFSGRQFSNSRSEMNVSTLELGDSALYLCASSLAWDSEAFFGQGTRLTVV.